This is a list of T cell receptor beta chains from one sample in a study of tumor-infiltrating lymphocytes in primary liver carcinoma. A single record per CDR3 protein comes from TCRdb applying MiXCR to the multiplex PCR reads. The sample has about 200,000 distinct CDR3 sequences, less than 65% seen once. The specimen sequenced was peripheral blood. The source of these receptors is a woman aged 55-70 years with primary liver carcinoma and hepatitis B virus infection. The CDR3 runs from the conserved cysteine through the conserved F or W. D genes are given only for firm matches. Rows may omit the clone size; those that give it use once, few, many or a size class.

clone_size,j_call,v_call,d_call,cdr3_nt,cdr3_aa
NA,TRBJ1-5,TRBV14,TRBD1,TGTGTCAGCAGCTCCACGGACAGGGGGCGAATCACAGGGTCTTATAGCAATCAGCCCCAGCATTTT,CVSSSTDRGRITGSYSNQPQHF
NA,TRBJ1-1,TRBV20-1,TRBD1,TGCAGCCGGACAGGGGGCAATTCTAACACTGAAGCTTTCTTT,CSRTGGNSNTEAFF
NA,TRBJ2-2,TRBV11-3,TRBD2,TGTGACAGCAGCCCCGGACTATCGGGAGGGAACACCGGGGAGCTGTTTTTT,CDSSPGLSGGNTGELFF
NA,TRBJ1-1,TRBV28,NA,TGTGCCAGCAGTTCGGTCGTGAACACTGAAGCTCTCTTT,CASSSVVNTEALF
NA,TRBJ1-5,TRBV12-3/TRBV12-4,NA,TGTGCCAGCAGTCGACGACCGGGAGGTGGGGATCAGCCCCAGCACTTT,CASSRRPGGGDQPQHF
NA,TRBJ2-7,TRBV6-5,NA,TGTGCCGGCAATCCGGGCGCACCTAGGGGCGAGCAGTACTTC,CAGNPGAPRGEQYF
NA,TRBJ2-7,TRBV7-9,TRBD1,TGTGCCAGCAGCTCCCTACAGGGGGCCTCATACTACGAGCAGTACTTC,CASSSLQGASYYEQYF
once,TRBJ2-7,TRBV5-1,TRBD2,TGCGCCAGCGGGACTAGCGGGAGCTCCAAAGGCGAGCAGTGCTTC,CASGTSGSSKGEQCF
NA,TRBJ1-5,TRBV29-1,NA,TGCAGTGTTGAAGATCTTGATAGACCGGGCGAGAGCAATCAGCCCCAGCATTTT,CSVEDLDRPGESNQPQHF
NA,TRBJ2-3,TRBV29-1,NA,TGCAGCGTTACAGGGGAGGTTTGGGATAGGCAGTATTTC,CSVTGEVWDRQYF
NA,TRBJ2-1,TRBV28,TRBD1,TGTGCCAGCAGTTTGGACAGGGGGTATGAGCAGTTCTTC,CASSLDRGYEQFF
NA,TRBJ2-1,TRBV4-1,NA,TGCGCCAGCAGCCAAGCAAGGTCAAGGGGGAATGAGCAGTCCTTT,CASSQARSRGNEQSF
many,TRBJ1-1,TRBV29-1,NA,TGCAGCGTTGAAGACGGGGTAGTGAACACTGAAGCTTTCTTT,CSVEDGVVNTEAFF